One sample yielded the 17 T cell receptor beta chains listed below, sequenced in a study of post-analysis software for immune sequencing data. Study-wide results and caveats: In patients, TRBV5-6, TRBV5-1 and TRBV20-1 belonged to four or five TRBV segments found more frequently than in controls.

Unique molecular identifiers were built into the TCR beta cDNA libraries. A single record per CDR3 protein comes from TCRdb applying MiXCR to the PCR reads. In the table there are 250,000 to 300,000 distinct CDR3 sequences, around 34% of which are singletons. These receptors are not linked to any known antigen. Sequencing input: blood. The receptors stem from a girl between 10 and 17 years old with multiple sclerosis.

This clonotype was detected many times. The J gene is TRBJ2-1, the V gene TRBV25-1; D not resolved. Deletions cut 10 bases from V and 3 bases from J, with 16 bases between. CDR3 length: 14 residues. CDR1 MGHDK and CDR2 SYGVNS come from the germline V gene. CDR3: CATSGSFIYNEQFF. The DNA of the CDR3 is TGTGCCACCTCCGGCAGCTTTATCTACAATGAGCAGTTCTTC.

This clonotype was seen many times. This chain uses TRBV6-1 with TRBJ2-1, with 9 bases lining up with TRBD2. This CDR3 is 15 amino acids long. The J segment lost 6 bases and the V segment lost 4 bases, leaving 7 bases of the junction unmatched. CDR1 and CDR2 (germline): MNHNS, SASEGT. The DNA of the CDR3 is TGTGCCAGCAGTGCCGGGACTAGCCCAATCAATGAGCAGTTCTTC. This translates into CASSAGTSPINEQFF.

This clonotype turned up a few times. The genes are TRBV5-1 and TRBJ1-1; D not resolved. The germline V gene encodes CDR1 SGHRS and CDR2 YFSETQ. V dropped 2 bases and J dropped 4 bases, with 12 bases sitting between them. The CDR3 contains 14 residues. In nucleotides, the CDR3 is TGCGCCAGCAGCTTCGCGTCGGAGGGCACTGAAGCTTTCTTT. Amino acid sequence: CASSFASEGTEAFF.

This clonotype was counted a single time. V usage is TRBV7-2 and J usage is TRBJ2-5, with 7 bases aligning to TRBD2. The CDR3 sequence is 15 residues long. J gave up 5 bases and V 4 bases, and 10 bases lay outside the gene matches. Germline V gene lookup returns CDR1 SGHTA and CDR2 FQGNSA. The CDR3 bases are TGTGCCAGCAGCTCCTCCGGACTAGTGGAGGAGACCCAGTACTTC. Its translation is CASSSSGLVEETQYF.

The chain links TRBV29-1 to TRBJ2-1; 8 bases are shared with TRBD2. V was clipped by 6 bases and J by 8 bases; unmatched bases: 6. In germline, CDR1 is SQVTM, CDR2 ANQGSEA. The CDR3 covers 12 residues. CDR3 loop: CSVRSGSHEQFF. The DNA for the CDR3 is TGCAGCGTCCGCAGCGGGAGTCATGAGCAGTTCTTC.

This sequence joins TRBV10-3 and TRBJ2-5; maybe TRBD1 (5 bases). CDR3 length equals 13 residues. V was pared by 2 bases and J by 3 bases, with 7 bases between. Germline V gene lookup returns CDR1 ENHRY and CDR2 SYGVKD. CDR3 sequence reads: CAISESREETQYF. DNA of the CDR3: TGTGCCATCAGTGAGAGCAGGGAAGAGACCCAGTACTTC.

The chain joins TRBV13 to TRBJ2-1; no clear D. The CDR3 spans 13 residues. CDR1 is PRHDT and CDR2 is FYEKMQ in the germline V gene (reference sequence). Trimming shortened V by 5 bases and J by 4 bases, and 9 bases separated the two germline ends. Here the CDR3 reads CASSTDQYNEQFF. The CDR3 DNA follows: TGTGCCAGCAGCACGGACCAGTACAATGAGCAGTTCTTC.

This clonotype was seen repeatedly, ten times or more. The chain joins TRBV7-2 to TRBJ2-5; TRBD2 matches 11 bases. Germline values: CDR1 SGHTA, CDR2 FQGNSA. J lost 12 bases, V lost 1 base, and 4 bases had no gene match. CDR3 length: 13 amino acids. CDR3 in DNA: TGTGCCAGCAGCTTAGGATTAGCGGGGGGGGAGTACTTC. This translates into CASSLGLAGGEYF.

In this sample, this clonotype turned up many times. The CDR3 DNA sequence: TGTGCCAGCTCACCAGGTACTCCGGGACAGGGGAGGCAGTACTTC. It specifies CASSPGTPGQGRQYF. The chain carries TRBV18 and TRBJ2-7, with 10 nucleotides matching TRBD1. Germline loops: CDR1 KGHSH, CDR2 LQKENI. V lost 2 bases and J lost 9; bases outside the gene matches: 10. CDR3 length equals 15 residues. Variable domain in full (rest from reference TRBV18 and TRBJ2-7): NAGVMQNPRHLVRRRGQEARLRCSPMKGHSHVYWYRQLPEEGLKFMVYLQKENIIDESGMPKERFSAEFPKEGPSILRIQQVVRGDSAAYFCASSPGTPGQGRQYFGPGTRLTVT.

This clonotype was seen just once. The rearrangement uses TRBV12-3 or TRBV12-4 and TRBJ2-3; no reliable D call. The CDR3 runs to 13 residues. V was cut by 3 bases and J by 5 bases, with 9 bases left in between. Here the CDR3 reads CASSFRWQDTQYF. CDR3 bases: TGTGCCAGCAGTTTCAGGTGGCAAGATACGCAGTATTTT.

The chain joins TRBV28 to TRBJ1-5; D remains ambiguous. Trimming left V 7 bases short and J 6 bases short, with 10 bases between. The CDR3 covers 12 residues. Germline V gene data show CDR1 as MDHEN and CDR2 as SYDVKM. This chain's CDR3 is CASTPGGQPQHF. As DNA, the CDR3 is TGTGCCAGCACCCCGGGAGGTCAGCCCCAGCATTTT.

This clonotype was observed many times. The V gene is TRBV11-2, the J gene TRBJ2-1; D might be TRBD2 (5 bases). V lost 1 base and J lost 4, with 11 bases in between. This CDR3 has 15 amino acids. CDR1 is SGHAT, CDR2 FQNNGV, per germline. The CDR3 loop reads CASSLGAAAYNEQFF. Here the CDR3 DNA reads TGTGCCAGCAGCTTAGGAGCGGCCGCTTACAATGAGCAGTTCTTC.

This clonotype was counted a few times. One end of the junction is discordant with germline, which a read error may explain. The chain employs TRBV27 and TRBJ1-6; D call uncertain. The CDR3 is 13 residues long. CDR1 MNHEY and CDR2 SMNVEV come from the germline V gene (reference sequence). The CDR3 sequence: CAGSFEDNSPLHF. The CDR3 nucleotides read TGTGCCGGCAGTTTCGAGGATAATTCACCCCTCCACTTT.

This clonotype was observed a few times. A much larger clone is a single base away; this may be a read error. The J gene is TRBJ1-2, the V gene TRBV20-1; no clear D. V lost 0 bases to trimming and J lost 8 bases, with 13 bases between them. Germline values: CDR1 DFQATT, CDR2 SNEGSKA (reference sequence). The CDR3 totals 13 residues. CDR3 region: CSARDIPPSGYTF. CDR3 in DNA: TGCAGTGCTAGAGATATCCCACCATCGGGCTACACCTTC.

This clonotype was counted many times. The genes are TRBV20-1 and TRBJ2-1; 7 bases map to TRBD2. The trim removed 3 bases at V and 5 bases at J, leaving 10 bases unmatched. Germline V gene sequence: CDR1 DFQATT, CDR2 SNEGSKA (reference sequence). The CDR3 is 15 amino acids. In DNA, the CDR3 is TGCAGTGCTAGCGGTCGGACGGGAGGACACAATGAGCAGTTCTTC. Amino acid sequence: CSASGRTGGHNEQFF.

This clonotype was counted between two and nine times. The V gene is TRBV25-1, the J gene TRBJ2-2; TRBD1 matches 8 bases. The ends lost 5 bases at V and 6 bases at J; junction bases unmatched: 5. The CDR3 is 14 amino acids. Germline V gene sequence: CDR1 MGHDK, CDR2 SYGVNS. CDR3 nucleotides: TGTGCCAGCAGTCAAAGACAGGGGCCCGGGGAGCTGTTTTTT. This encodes CASSQRQGPGELFF.

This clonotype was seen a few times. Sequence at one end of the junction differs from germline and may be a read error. Here the CDR3 reads CASSFGTNTDTRYF. The CDR3, as DNA: TGTGCCAGCAGCTTTGGGACCAACACAGATACGCGGTATTTT. This rearrangement joins TRBV7-9 to TRBJ2-3, with D perhaps TRBD1 or TRBD2 (5 bases each). Per the germline V gene, CDR1 is SEHNR and CDR2 is FQNEAQ (reference sequence). The CDR3 runs to 14 residues. The full variable domain, its missing parts supplied by reference TRBV7-9 and TRBJ2-3, is DTGVSQNPRHKITKRGQNVTFRCDPISEHNRLYWYRQTLGQGPEFLTYFQNEAQLEKSRLLSDRFSAERPKGSFSTLEIQRTEQGDSAMYLCASSFGTNTDTRYFGPGTRLTVL.